This is a list of T cell receptor beta chains from one sample in a study of shared clonotypes between healthy human individuals. TCRdb's table, derived via immunoSEQ multiplex PCR, lists solely in-frame clones and lacks some. The table shows hundreds of thousands of clones, with around 77% occurring only once. Material: PBMCs. These TCRs come from a woman in her thirties or forties in good health. Some clones in this sample may be carry-over from other donors' samples. Each CDR3 is given with its conserved first and last residue. The order of the fields is clone size, D gene, V gene, CDR3 length, J gene, CDR3 protein, CDR3 DNA. A D gene is named only where the DNA matches it firmly. A clone size is listed for some rows: how often the clone was seen (once, few, many), or a class if it is expanded.

few	TRBD1	TRBV2	17	TRBJ1-3	CASSERTGSPPGNTIYF	TGTGCCAGCAGTGAAAGGACAGGCTCCCCACCCGGAAACACCATATATTTT
once	NA	TRBV7-2	14	TRBJ2-7	CASSLTGSWSEQYF	TGTGCCAGCAGCTTGACGGGTTCTTGGTCCGAGCAGTACTTC
NA	TRBD1	TRBV5-1	14	TRBJ1-4	CASSFGQDNEKLFF	TGCGCCAGCAGCTTCGGACAGGATAATGAAAAACTGTTTTTT
NA	NA	TRBV11-3	14	TRBJ2-2	CASSSPRDHGELFF	TGTGCCAGCAGCTCTCCAAGGGACCATGGGGAGCTGTTTTTT
NA	NA	TRBV4-2	17	TRBJ2-1	CASSQDQVKRVYNEQFF	TGTGCCAGCAGCCAAGATCAGGTTAAGCGGGTCTACAATGAGCAGTTCTTC
NA	TRBD1	TRBV19	19	TRBJ2-6	CASSIDMVTGGAGANVLTF	TGTGCCAGTAGTATAGATATGGTCACAGGGGGCGCTGGGGCCAACGTCCTGACTTTC
NA	TRBD1	TRBV18	16	TRBJ1-1	CASSPRQGAVNTEAFF	TGTGCCAGCTCACCACGTCAGGGGGCGGTGAACACTGAAGCTTTCTTT
NA	NA	TRBV4-2	20	TRBJ1-3	CASSQDWRGSVGASGNTIYF	TGTGCCAGCAGCCAAGATTGGAGGGGTTCAGTGGGAGCATCTGGAAACACCATATATTTT
NA	NA	TRBV4-3	15	TRBJ2-1	CASSQGLRSYNEQFF	TGCGCCAGCAGCCAGGGACTCCGCTCCTACAATGAGCAGTTCTTC
NA	NA	TRBV28	16	TRBJ2-7	CASSNLEGWQSYEQYF	TGTGCCAGCAGTAACCTCGAGGGGTGGCAATCCTACGAGCAGTACTTC
few	NA	TRBV9	16	TRBJ1-1	CASSVGADKRNTEAFF	TGTGCCAGCAGCGTAGGGGCAGATAAGAGGAACACTGAAGCTTTCTTT
NA	TRBD1	TRBV7-2	15	TRBJ2-7	CASSITGTGWDEQYF	TGTGCCAGCAGCATCACCGGGACAGGCTGGGACGAGCAGTACTTC
NA	NA	TRBV28	14	TRBJ1-4	CASSDTATNEKLFF	TGTGCCAGCAGTGACACAGCAACTAACGAAAAACTGTTTTTT
few	TRBD2	TRBV4-1	16	TRBJ2-7	CASSPIRLAGGREQYF	TGCGCCAGCAGCCCCATCCGACTAGCGGGAGGGCGTGAGCAGTACTTC
NA	NA	TRBV28	12	TRBJ2-1	CASSLPFHEQFF	TGTGCCAGCAGTTTGCCCTTCCATGAGCAGTTCTTC
NA	NA	TRBV6-5	16	TRBJ2-1	CASSYGAGGLYNEQFF	TGTGCCAGCAGTTACGGGGCAGGGGGACTGTACAATGAGCAGTTCTTC
NA	NA	TRBV4-3	15	TRBJ1-3	CASSQASLSGNTIYF	TGCGCCAGCAGCCAAGCCTCCCTATCCGGAAACACCATATATTTT